The 17 T cell receptor beta chains presented below share a single source sample, sequenced in a study of blood T cell repertoires in COVID-19. Produced via immunoSEQ multiplex PCR; TCRdb's table is partial and in-frame only. The sample includes some 490,000 clones, 70% to 90% of them seen just once. The sequencing sample was made of PBMCs or T cells enriched from blood (not recorded which). The source is a woman aged 55-70 years who had recovered from COVID-19.

The chain carries TRBV19 and TRBJ1-1; no firm D call. In germline, CDR1 is LNHDA, CDR2 SQIVND (reference sequence). Deletions cut 5 bases from V and 4 bases from J, with 5 bases between. The CDR3 is 11 residues long. DNA for the CDR3: TGTGCCAGTAGTTGGGCCACTGAAGCTTTCTTT. It yields the protein CASSWATEAFF.

This chain connects TRBV7-9 to TRBJ1-2; tentatively, D is TRBD1 (6 bases). Germline V gene data show CDR1 as SEHNR and CDR2 as FQNEAQ (reference sequence). The length of the CDR3 is 15 residues. V lost 5 bases, J lost 0 bases, and 13 bases lay in between. The CDR3 DNA reads as TGTGCCAGCAGCGCCCTCGACAGGTCTAACTATGGCTACACCTTC. Translation gives CASSALDRSNYGYTF.

The chain employs TRBV6-5 and TRBJ2-7; possible D gene TRBD1, 6 bases. In germline, CDR1 is MNHEY, CDR2 SVGAGI. The V and J ends lost 6 bases and 0 bases respectively, with 12 bases between them. This CDR3 spans 14 amino acids. The CDR3, as DNA: TGTGCCAGCAGCCGTGACAGGCTCTCCTACGAGCAGTACTTC. This codes for CASSRDRLSYEQYF.

The chain uses TRBV24-1 and TRBJ2-1, with a weak D call TRBD2 (6 bases). V dropped 3 bases and J dropped 9 bases, with 11 bases sitting between them. The CDR3 has 13 residues. The germline gives CDR1 KGHDR, CDR2 SFDVKD. The CDR3 is CATSDREWGEQFF. The CDR3 bases are TGTGCCACCAGTGATCGGGAGTGGGGTGAGCAGTTCTTC.

V usage is TRBV5-1 and J usage is TRBJ1-1; 7 bases map to TRBD1. CDR3 length: 13 residues. The J segment lost 5 bases and the V segment lost 5 bases, leaving 6 bases of the junction unmatched. CDR1 and CDR2 (germline): SGHRS, YFSETQ. The CDR3 DNA sequence: TGCGCCAGCAGTTCCGACAGGGAAACTGAAGCTTTCTTT. Protein product: CASSSDRETEAFF.

This rearrangement joins TRBV2 to TRBJ2-1; 8 bases fit TRBD2. The CDR3 extends over 13 amino acids. Germline CDR1 is SNHLY and CDR2 is FYNNEI. V shed 7 bases and J 4 bases; nucleotides not matched to a gene: 3. CDR3 nucleotide sequence: TGTGCCAGCAAGGTAGCGGGGTACAATGAGCAGTTCTTC. Translated: CASKVAGYNEQFF.

The chain couples TRBV10-1 to TRBJ1-1, with D perhaps TRBD1 (5 bases). CDR3 size: 13 residues. From germline, CDR1 is WNHNN and CDR2 SYGVQD (reference sequence). Trimming took off 3 bases at V and 4 bases at J, with 9 bases between the two ends. Here the CDR3 DNA reads TGCGCCAGCAGTGAACAGGTCGGCACTGAAGCTTTCTTT. This codes for CASSEQVGTEAFF.

This clone was seen only once. J is TRBJ2-7 and V is TRBV2; the D is unclear. This CDR3 has 12 residues. Looked up from germline, CDR1 is SNHLY and CDR2 is FYNNEI. V was pared by 6 bases and J by 3 bases, with 9 bases between. CDR3 coding DNA: TGTGCCAGCAGACCTAGATACTACGAGCAGTACTTC. Its translation: CASRPRYYEQYF. The whole variable domain, filled in from reference TRBV2 and TRBJ2-7, reads EPEVTQTPSHQVTQMGQEVILRCVPISNHLYFYWYRQILGQKVEFLVSFYNNEISEKSEIFDDQFSVERPDGSNFTLKIRSTKLEDSAMYFCASRPRYYEQYFGPGTRLTVT.

The chain uses TRBV4-1 and TRBJ1-3, with TRBD1 matching over 9 bases. The CDR3 covers 17 residues. Germline CDR1 is MGHRA and CDR2 is YSYEKL. With V trimmed by 4 bases and J by 7 bases, 14 bases remained unmatched. In nucleotides, the CDR3 is TGCGCCAGCAGCCGAGACCCCGGACAGGGGCCCGGGAACACCATATATTTT. Amino acid sequence: CASSRDPGQGPGNTIYF.

The rearrangement links TRBV19 to TRBJ1-5; D is uncertain. The germline V and J ends were trimmed by 6 bases and 3 bases, with 12 bases remaining between them. CDR1 is LNHDA and CDR2 is SQIVND in the germline V gene (reference sequence). The CDR3 has 14 residues. The CDR3 region is CASRHWTSNQPQHF. DNA of the CDR3: TGTGCCAGTAGACATTGGACTTCCAATCAGCCCCAGCATTTT.

The chain carries TRBV15 and TRBJ1-5, with D tentatively TRBD1 (5 bases). The CDR3 spans 15 residues. Germline V lookup: CDR1 LNHNV, CDR2 YYDKDF (reference sequence). V lost 0 bases, J lost 7 bases, and 13 bases lay in between. The CDR3 is CATSRDRAGGQPQHF. CDR3 DNA sequence: TGTGCCACCAGCAGAGATCGGGCGGGGGGGCAGCCCCAGCATTTT.

The DNA of the CDR3 is TGTGCCTGGAGATCCCTTCAGGGGGCGGCTGGGGCCAACGTCCTGACTTTC. Its protein product is CAWRSLQGAAGANVLTF. The chain joins TRBV30 to TRBJ2-6, with 8 bases lining up with TRBD1. CDR1 and CDR2 from the germline V gene are GTSNPN and SVGIG (reference sequence). V was pared by 3 bases and J by 2 bases, with 9 bases of the junction left unmatched. The CDR3 runs to 17 residues.

This CDR3 is CSVSGDLLEQYF. The CDR3 DNA sequence: TGCAGCGTTTCGGGGGATCTTCTCGAGCAGTACTTC. The V gene is TRBV29-1, the J gene TRBJ2-7, with D tentatively TRBD2 (6 bases). The CDR3 totals 12 residues. Trimming removed 5 bases from V and 6 bases from J, with 14 bases in between. CDR1 and CDR2 from the germline V gene are SQVTM and ANQGSEA.

The rearrangement uses TRBV7-9 and TRBJ1-6, with TRBD1 identical over 7 bases. The CDR3 contains 12 residues. Unmatched junction bases numbered 3, after V lost 1 base and J lost 15 bases. CDR1 SEHNR and CDR2 FQNEAQ come from the germline V gene (reference sequence). Here the CDR3 DNA reads TGTGCCAGCAGCTTAGAACAGGGGCTCCTCCACTTT. Translated, it gives CASSLEQGLLHF.

V gene TRBV30 combines with J gene TRBJ1-5; no definite D call. V was shortened by 2 bases and J by 7 bases, with 12 bases between the two germline ends. There are 13 residues in the CDR3. Germline values: CDR1 GTSNPN, CDR2 SVGIG (reference sequence). The CDR3 DNA follows: TGTGCCTGGAGTAGCGAGGGAAGGCAGCCCCAGCATTTT. Protein: CAWSSEGRQPQHF.

The CDR3 DNA sequence: TGTGCCAGCAGCTCCGACAGGGATTATGAGCAGTTCTTC. It yields the protein CASSSDRDYEQFF. The chain uses TRBV7-9 and TRBJ2-1, with 7 bases matching TRBD1. CDR1 and CDR2 from the germline V gene are SEHNR and FQNEAQ (reference sequence). This CDR3 is 13 amino acids long. Trimming at V came to 4 bases and at J to 8 bases, leaving 5 bases not matched to a gene.

The chain carries TRBV4-1 and TRBJ1-4, with 8 nucleotides matching TRBD1. The V gene's germline CDR1 is MGHRA and CDR2 YSYEKL. This CDR3 is 15 amino acids long. Trimming removed 7 bases from V and 1 base from J; junction bases left unmatched: 5. The CDR3 nucleotides read TGCGCCAGCACCCGTGACAGGGGAACTAATGAAAAACTGTTTTTT. It yields the protein CASTRDRGTNEKLFF.